Given below is one T cell receptor beta chain in context. The V gene lost 0 bases and the J gene lost 3 bases, with 6 bases spanning the gap. Germline V gives CDR1 SGHDT, CDR2 YYEEEE. CDR3 length: 13 amino acids. The sample comes from a study of blood T cell repertoires in COVID-19. Study information: Researchers got acute and convalescent COVID-19 samples from the United States, Italy and Spain. T cells, B-cell-depleted T cells, or PBMCs provided the cDNA or gDNA that served as material.

The authors' processing: Reference gene primer amplification yielded estimated nucleated cell counts. This table comes from immunoSEQ multiplex PCR, and its TCRdb copy is limited to in-frame clones, with some not included. Clone size and the V and J calls come from that table; the DNA yielded D and trimming. The sample carries a few hundred thousand clones, about 89% recorded once. This TCR derives from a man between 35 and 55 years old with acute or convalescent COVID-19. Material for sequencing was peripheral blood. The chain is built from TRBV5-6 and TRBJ2-5; D is possibly TRBD2 (6 bases). This chain's CDR3 is CASSLGREETQYF. CDR3 DNA: TGTGCCAGCAGCTTGGGGAGGGAAGAGACCCAGTACTTC.